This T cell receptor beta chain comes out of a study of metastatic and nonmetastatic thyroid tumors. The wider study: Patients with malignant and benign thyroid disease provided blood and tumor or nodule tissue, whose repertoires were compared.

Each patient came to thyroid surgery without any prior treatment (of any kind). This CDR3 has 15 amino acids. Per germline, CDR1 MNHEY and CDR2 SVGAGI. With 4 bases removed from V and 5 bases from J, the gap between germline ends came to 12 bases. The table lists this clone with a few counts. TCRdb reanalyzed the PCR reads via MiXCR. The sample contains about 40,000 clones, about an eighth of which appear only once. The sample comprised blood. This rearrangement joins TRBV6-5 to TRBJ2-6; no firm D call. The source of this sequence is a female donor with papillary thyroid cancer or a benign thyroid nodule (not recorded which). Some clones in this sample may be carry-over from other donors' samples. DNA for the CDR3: TGTGCCAGCAGTTCCCGGTCTTTCAGGGCCAACGTCCTGACTTTC. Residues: CASSSRSFRANVLTF.